This T cell receptor (beta chain) was captured by sequencing in a study of response to subunit inactivated influenza vaccine. The study, taken as a whole, reports: The study's authors posited that every seasonal influenza vaccination enlists few new T cells.

The length of the CDR3 is 15 residues. CDR1 is SGHDN and CDR2 is FVKESK in the germline V gene. V lost 1 base to trimming and J lost 8 bases; unmatched junction nucleotides: 8. Of note for this clonotype: Its antigen is not identified.

Via MiXCR, TCRdb re-called the RT-PCR reads, giving one row per CDR3 protein. This sample carries more than 150,000 distinct CDR3 sequences, around 8.8% of them seen once, and the ten largest clones take about a tenth. The gene calls are TRBV14 and TRBJ2-3; 8 nucleotides agree with TRBD2. Sequencing used non-naive T cells sorted from PBMCs, obtained on the day of vaccination. This receptor was identified in a man aged 45-60 years who received an inactivated influenza vaccine. The DNA of the CDR3 is TGTGCCAGCAGCCAAGCGAGACTAGCGTTGACTACGCAGTATTTT. Translated, it gives CASSQARLALTTQYF.